This entry lists 22 T cell receptor beta chains sequenced from one sample in a study of graft-versus-host responses after intestinal transplantation. Clones were read by immunoSEQ multiplex PCR, and TCRdb kept only the in-frame ones, dropping some. This sample has 85,000 to 100,000 clones, with roughly 92% found just once. Their antigen targets remain unknown. The material sequenced was unstimulated CD8+ T cells sorted from spleen or lymph node cells, taken before transplant. Receptors originate from a human donor who was the organ donor for an intestinal transplant.

The chain has TRBV5-6 and TRBJ1-2; D not certain. The CDR3 runs to 13 residues. The germline V gene has CDR1 SGHDT and CDR2 YYEEEE. V was shortened by 4 bases and J by 0 bases, with 7 bases between the two germline ends. CDR3 sequence: CASSLKTNYGYTF. As DNA, the CDR3 is TGTGCCAGCAGCCTAAAGACTAACTATGGCTACACCTTC.

This sequence joins TRBV4-1 and TRBJ2-2; D not certain. Trimming cost V 1 base and J 6 bases, with 3 bases left between them. This CDR3 is built from 12 residues. Germline V gives CDR1 MGHRA, CDR2 YSYEKL. The DNA for the CDR3 is TGCGCCAGCAGCCAAGCGTCCGGGGAGCTGTTTTTT. Protein sequence: CASSQASGELFF.

This rearrangement joins TRBV6-5 to TRBJ1-1; 7 nucleotides agree with TRBD1. The V gene end was trimmed by 5 bases and the J gene end by 7 bases; junction bases not matched to a gene: 10. In germline, CDR1 is MNHEY, CDR2 SVGAGI. This CDR3 spans 14 amino acids. CDR3 loop: CASSGLIDRDEAFF. CDR3 nucleotide sequence: TGTGCCAGCAGTGGGCTGATCGACAGGGATGAAGCTTTCTTT.

The chain uses TRBV7-8 and TRBJ2-4; perhaps TRBD1 as D (6 bases). The V end was cut by 4 bases, the J end by 6 bases, with 19 bases between. Germline V gives CDR1 SGHVS, CDR2 FQNEAQ. This CDR3 has 16 residues. CDR3 loop: CASSSNYRQERNIQYF. CDR3 in DNA: TGTGCCAGCAGCTCCAACTACAGACAGGAAAGAAACATTCAGTACTTC.

CDR3 in DNA: TGTGCCAGCAGTGAGAGTCAGACAACCGATTCATACGAGCAGTACTTC. As protein: CASSESQTTDSYEQYF. J is TRBJ2-7 and V is TRBV2, with D hard to call. This CDR3 has 16 residues. The V end was cut by 3 bases, the J end by 4 bases, with 19 bases between. Germline CDR1 is SNHLY and CDR2 is FYNNEI.

This chain links TRBV28 with TRBJ2-3, with 13 bases matching TRBD2. The CDR3 has 16 residues. J was trimmed by 2 bases and V by 6 bases; bases with no gene match: 5. Germline lookup yields CDR1 MDHEN and CDR2 SYDVKM. CDR3 protein: CASRWGLAGNTDTQYF. The CDR3 DNA follows: TGTGCCAGCAGATGGGGACTAGCGGGGAACACAGATACGCAGTATTTT. The variable domain in full, completed from reference TRBV28 and TRBJ2-3, reads DVKVTQSSRYLVKRTGEKVFLECVQDMDHENMFWYRQDPGLGLRLIYFSYDVKMKEKGDIPEGYSVSREKKERFSLILESASTNQTSMYLCASRWGLAGNTDTQYFGPGTRLTVL.

The rearrangement uses TRBV14 and TRBJ1-4; tentative D call: TRBD1 (6 bases). Trimming left V 0 bases short and J 7 bases short, with 15 bases between. The CDR3 totals 16 residues. Germline V gene data show CDR1 as SGHDN and CDR2 as FVKESK. The CDR3 region has the DNA TGTGCCAGCAGCCAAGATGGTAACAGGGAGGGTGAAAAACTGTTTTTT. Its protein product is CASSQDGNREGEKLFF.

The chain recombines TRBV5-1 with TRBJ2-4; 8 bases match TRBD1. V was clipped by 4 bases and J by 7 bases; unmatched bases: 7. The CDR3 length is 14 residues. Germline loops: CDR1 SGHRS, CDR2 YFSETQ. The chain's CDR3 is CASSPDRVGNIQYF. In nucleotides, the CDR3 is TGCGCCAGCAGCCCGGACAGGGTTGGGAACATTCAGTACTTC.

The J gene is TRBJ2-3, the V gene TRBV13, with D unresolved. The CDR3 has 13 residues. The V gene lost 4 bases and the J gene lost 4 bases, with 9 bases spanning the gap. Germline CDR1 PRHDT, CDR2 FYEKMQ (reference sequence). For the CDR3, the DNA is TGTGCCAGCAGCTCAGAGGCGTCAGATACGCAGTATTTT. Encoded protein: CASSSEASDTQYF.

The chain carries TRBV9 and TRBJ2-5; no definite D call. V lost 0 bases and J lost 4, with 13 bases in between. Germline CDR1 and CDR2: SGDLS and YYNGEE. The CDR3 has 15 amino acids. CDR3 sequence: CASSVASGGGETQYF. Written as DNA, the CDR3 is TGTGCCAGCAGCGTAGCTTCCGGTGGCGGAGAGACCCAGTACTTC.

This rearrangement joins TRBV5-6 to TRBJ2-7; TRBD2 matches 14 bases. The CDR3 contains 18 residues. Per the germline V gene, CDR1 is SGHDT and CDR2 is YYEEEE. V lost 4 bases to trimming and J lost 0 bases; unmatched junction nucleotides: 9. CDR3 nucleotides: TGTGCCAGCAGCCGCAGGACTAGCGGGGGGATTGGCTCCTACGAGCAGTACTTC. Translated, it gives CASSRRTSGGIGSYEQYF.

In DNA, the CDR3 is TGTGCCAGCAGTTTTGGCGGGTACCAAGAGACCCAGTACTTC. It translates to CASSFGGYQETQYF. The rearrangement links TRBV6-5 to TRBJ2-5, with D possibly being TRBD2 (5 bases). The CDR3 length is 14 residues. V lost 4 bases and J 0 bases, leaving 9 bases between the germline ends. Germline values: CDR1 MNHEY, CDR2 SVGAGI.

This chain links TRBV9 with TRBJ2-1; 8 bases fit TRBD2. V lost 3 bases, J lost 2 bases, and 1 base stayed unmatched. The CDR3 runs 14 residues. Germline lookup yields CDR1 SGDLS and CDR2 YYNGEE. The CDR3: CASSAAGAYNEQFF. Written as DNA, the CDR3 is TGTGCCAGCAGCGCAGCGGGAGCCTACAATGAGCAGTTCTTC.

Turning to this clone: An end of the junction differs from the germline gene, which may be a read error. The rearrangement links TRBV5-4 to TRBJ1-1, with D unresolved. Germline values: CDR1 SGHNT, CDR2 YYREEE (reference sequence). The CDR3 is 12 residues long. The CDR3: CASNSGKPTEVF. Here the CDR3 DNA reads TGTGCCAGCAACTCCGGGAAACCCACGGAGGTCTTT.

The J gene is TRBJ1-5, the V gene TRBV7-6, with no clear D. V dropped 5 bases and J dropped 5 bases, with 16 bases sitting between them. Germline V lookup: CDR1 SGHVS, CDR2 FNYEAQ. This CDR3 is 15 amino acids long. The CDR3 DNA sequence: TGTGCCAGCAGCAACCGCGAGGGTTTGGATCAGCCCCAGCATTTT. It yields the protein CASSNREGLDQPQHF.

The chain joins TRBV19 to TRBJ2-7, with TRBD1 matching 11 bases. The CDR3 extends over 15 amino acids. Per the germline V gene, CDR1 is LNHDA and CDR2 is SQIVND (reference sequence). V lost 6 bases and J lost 0; bases outside the gene matches: 4. The CDR3 DNA is TGTGCCAGTAGCCGGGACAGGGGGAGCTCCTACGAGCAGTACTTC. Its protein is CASSRDRGSSYEQYF.

In its sample, this clone was seen once. The chain is built from TRBV28 and TRBJ2-7; 14 positions match TRBD2. Germline CDR1 is MDHEN and CDR2 is SYDVKM. The trim removed 5 bases at V and 3 bases at J, leaving 9 bases unmatched. This CDR3 has 17 amino acids. The CDR3 region is CASSPGLAGALYYEQYF. Here the CDR3 DNA reads TGTGCCAGCAGTCCGGGACTAGCGGGAGCCCTATACTACGAGCAGTACTTC.

V usage is TRBV27 and J usage is TRBJ2-7; TRBD2 might be the D (6 bases). There are 14 residues in the CDR3. V was clipped by 6 bases and J by 3 bases, with 15 bases between them. Germline loops: CDR1 MNHEY, CDR2 SMNVEV (reference sequence). CDR3 in DNA: TGTGCCAGCAGCCTAGGGAGGTCTAACTACGAGCAGTACTTC. Translating gives CASSLGRSNYEQYF.

The chain combines TRBV20-1 with TRBJ2-1; D call uncertain. The CDR3 totals 10 residues. Trimming stripped 6 bases from V and 6 bases from J, with 6 bases between. Germline V gives CDR1 DFQATT, CDR2 SNEGSKA (reference sequence). The CDR3 DNA reads TGCAGTGCCTGGCTCAATGAGCAGTTCTTC. Its translation: CSAWLNEQFF.

The chain joins TRBV6-5 to TRBJ2-5; TRBD1 matches 10 bases. Germline loops: CDR1 MNHEY, CDR2 SVGAGI. The CDR3 loop spans 12 amino acids. The J segment lost 5 bases and the V segment lost 9 bases, leaving 3 bases of the junction unmatched. CDR3 DNA sequence: TGTGCCAGTGGACAGGGGGGGGAGACCCAGTACTTC. This gives the protein CASGQGGETQYF.

This CDR3 reads CASSVESTLNTEAFF. CDR3 DNA: TGTGCCAGCAGCGTAGAGTCCACATTGAACACTGAAGCTTTCTTT. The chain recombines TRBV9 with TRBJ1-1, with D uncertain. V was trimmed by 0 bases and J by 0 bases, leaving 9 bases between them. Germline lookup yields CDR1 SGDLS and CDR2 YYNGEE. CDR3 size: 15 residues.

The rearrangement joins TRBV7-9 to TRBJ2-5; D is undetermined. With 4 bases removed from V and 8 bases from J, the gap between germline ends came to 17 bases. The germline V gene has CDR1 SEHNR and CDR2 FQNEAQ (reference sequence). There are 14 residues in the CDR3. Written as DNA, the CDR3 is TGTGCCAGCAGCTCCTCCCTTAATTCAGGAACCCAGTACTTC. Translation: CASSSSLNSGTQYF.